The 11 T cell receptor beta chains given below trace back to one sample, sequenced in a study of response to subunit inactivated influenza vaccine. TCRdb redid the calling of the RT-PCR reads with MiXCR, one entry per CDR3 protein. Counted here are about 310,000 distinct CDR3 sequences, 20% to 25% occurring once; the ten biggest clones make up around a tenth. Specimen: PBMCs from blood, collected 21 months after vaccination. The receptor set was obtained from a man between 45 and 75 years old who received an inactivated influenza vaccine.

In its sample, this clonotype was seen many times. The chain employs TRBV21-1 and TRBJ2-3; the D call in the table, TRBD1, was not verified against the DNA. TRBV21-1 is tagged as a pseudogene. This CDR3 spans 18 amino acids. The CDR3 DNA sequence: TGTGCCAGCAGCAAAGGGGGGGACGCCAACCTCATGACAGATACGCAGTATTTT. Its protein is CASSKGGDANLMTDTQYF.

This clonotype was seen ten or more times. The CDR3 sequence: CAITPGQGTEAFF. In nucleotides, the CDR3 is TGTGCCATCACCCCAGGACAGGGCACTGAAGCTTTCTTT. This chain connects TRBV10-3 to TRBJ1-1, with 8 nucleotides matching TRBD1. The CDR3 extends over 13 amino acids. After removal of 7 bases from V and 4 bases from J, the junction contained 5 bases not matched to a gene. Germline V gene lookup returns CDR1 ENHRY and CDR2 SYGVKD.

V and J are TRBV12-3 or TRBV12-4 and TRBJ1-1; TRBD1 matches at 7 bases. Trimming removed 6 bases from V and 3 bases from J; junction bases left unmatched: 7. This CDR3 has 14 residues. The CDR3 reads CASRIDRADTEAFF. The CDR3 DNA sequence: TGTGCCAGCAGGATCGACAGGGCCGACACTGAAGCTTTCTTT.

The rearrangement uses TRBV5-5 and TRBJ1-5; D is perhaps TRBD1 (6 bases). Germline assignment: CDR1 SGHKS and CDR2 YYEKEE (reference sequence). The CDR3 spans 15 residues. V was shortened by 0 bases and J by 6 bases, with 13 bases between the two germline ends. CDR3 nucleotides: TGTGCCAGCAGCTTGGGTCTCAGGGGCCCTCAGCCCCAGCATTTT. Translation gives CASSLGLRGPQPQHF.

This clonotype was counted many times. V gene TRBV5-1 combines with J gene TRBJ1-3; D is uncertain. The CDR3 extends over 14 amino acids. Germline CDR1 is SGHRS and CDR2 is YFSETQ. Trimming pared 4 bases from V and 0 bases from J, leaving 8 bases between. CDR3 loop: CASSDPDSGNTIYF. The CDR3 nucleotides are TGCGCCAGCAGCGATCCGGACTCTGGAAACACCATATATTTT.

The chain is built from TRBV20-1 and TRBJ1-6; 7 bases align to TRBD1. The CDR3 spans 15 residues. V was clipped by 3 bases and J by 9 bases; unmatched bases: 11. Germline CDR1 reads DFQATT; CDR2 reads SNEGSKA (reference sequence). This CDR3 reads CSASPPGQPGSPLHF. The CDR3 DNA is TGCAGTGCTAGTCCTCCGGGACAGCCAGGTTCACCCCTCCACTTT.

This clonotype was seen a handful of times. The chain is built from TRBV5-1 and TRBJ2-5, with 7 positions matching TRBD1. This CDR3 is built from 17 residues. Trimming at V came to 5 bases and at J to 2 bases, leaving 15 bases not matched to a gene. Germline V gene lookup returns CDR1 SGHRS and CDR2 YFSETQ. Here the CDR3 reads CASRWSARGLDQETQYF. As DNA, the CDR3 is TGCGCCAGCAGGTGGTCAGCAAGGGGGCTCGATCAAGAGACCCAGTACTTC.

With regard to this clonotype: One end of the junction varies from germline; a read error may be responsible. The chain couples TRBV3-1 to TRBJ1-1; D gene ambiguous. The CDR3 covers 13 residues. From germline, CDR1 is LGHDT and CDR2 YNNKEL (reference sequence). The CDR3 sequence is CANSPSSNTEAFF. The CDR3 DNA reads TGTGCCAACAGCCCCTCCTCTAACACTGAAGCTTTCTTT.

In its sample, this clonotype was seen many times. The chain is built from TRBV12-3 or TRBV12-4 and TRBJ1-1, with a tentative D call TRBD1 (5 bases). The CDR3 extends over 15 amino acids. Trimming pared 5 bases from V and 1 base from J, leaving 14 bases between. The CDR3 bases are TGTGCCAGCAGTCCTGGGACGGCTACGAACACTGAAGCTTTCTTT. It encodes CASSPGTATNTEAFF.

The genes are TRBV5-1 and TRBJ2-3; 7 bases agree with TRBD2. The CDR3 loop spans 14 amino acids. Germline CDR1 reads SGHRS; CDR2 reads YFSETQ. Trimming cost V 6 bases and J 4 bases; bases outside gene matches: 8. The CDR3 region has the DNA TGCGCCAGCATCCAGGGACTACAGGCAGATACGCAGTATTTT. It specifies CASIQGLQADTQYF.

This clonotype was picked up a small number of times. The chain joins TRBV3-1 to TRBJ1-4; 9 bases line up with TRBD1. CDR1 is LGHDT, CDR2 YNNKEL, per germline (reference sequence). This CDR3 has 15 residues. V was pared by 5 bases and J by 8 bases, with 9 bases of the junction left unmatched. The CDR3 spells CASSLRTGAGEKLFF. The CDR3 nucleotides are TGTGCCAGCAGCTTGCGGACAGGGGCGGGGGAAAAACTGTTTTTT.